A selection of T cell receptor beta chains follows, all from one sample in a study of regulatory T cells in long-lasting Graves disease. MiXCR, applied by TCRdb to the multiplex PCR reads, yields one record per CDR3 protein. Here the sample spans 650,000 to 700,000 distinct CDR3 sequences, around 30% being singletons. The sequencing here drew on peripheral blood mononuclear cells (PBMCs), taken when the disease was refractory, from a patient treated with antithyroid drugs. The receptors stem from a female donor with Graves disease. CDR3s include the opening cysteine and the closing phenylalanine or tryptophan. A D gene is named only where the DNA matches it firmly. For some rows the clone size is stated as once, few or many, or as a class when expanded; others skip it.

few	TRBV28	TRBJ1-4	NA	TGTGCCAGCAGTGCGGCAACTAATGAAAAACTGTTTTTT	CASSAATNEKLFF
NA	TRBV10-2	TRBJ2-5	NA	TGCGCCAGCAGCACGGGATCAGGGACCCAGTACTTC	CASSTGSGTQYF
few	TRBV5-5	TRBJ2-5	TRBD1	TGTGCCAGCAGCTTGGAAACAGGGGTAGGAGAGACCCAGTACTTC	CASSLETGVGETQYF
few	TRBV2	TRBJ1-1	NA	TGTGCCAGCACGATTACAATGAACACTGAAGCTTTCTTT	CASTITMNTEAFF
NA	TRBV29-1	TRBJ1-1	NA	TGCAGCGTCGCGGAGGTAAAGATGACTGAAGCTTTCTTT	CSVAEVKMTEAFF
few	TRBV7-2	TRBJ1-5	NA	TGTGCCAGCAGCCCGGGACAAGGACTCACGGCCCAGCATTTT	CASSPGQGLTAQHF
NA	TRBV3-1	TRBJ1-1	NA	TGTGCCAGCAGCCAAGATGACGGGGTCACTGAAGCTTTCTTT	CASSQDDGVTEAFF
few	TRBV5-1	TRBJ1-2	NA	TGCGCCAGCAGCCCGACCCAAGGAACTAACTATGGCTACACCTTC	CASSPTQGTNYGYTF
many	TRBV18	TRBJ1-1	NA	TGTGCCAGCAGTCCGGGGATGAACACTGAAGCTTTCTTT	CASSPGMNTEAFF
few	TRBV5-1	TRBJ1-1	NA	TGCGCCAGCAGCAGGGTTTCAGGGGCGCGGACTGGAGCTTTCTTT	CASSRVSGARTGAFF
NA	TRBV12-3/TRBV12-4	TRBJ1-1	TRBD1	TGTGCCAGCAGTTTCGCAGGGGGTGTCACTGAAGCTTTCTTT	CASSFAGGVTEAFF
many	TRBV12-3/TRBV12-4	TRBJ1-2	NA	TGTGCCAGCAGTCCAGACGGGGCCTATGGCTACACCTTC	CASSPDGAYGYTF
many	TRBV28	TRBJ1-2	TRBD1	TGTGCCAGCAGTTTAGGACAGGGAATCTATGGCTACACCTTC	CASSLGQGIYGYTF
NA	TRBV6-2/TRBV6-3	TRBJ1-1	NA	TGTGCCAGCAGTGAGCAGCCAAAGGGCACTGAAGCTTTCTTT	CASSEQPKGTEAFF
NA	TRBV10-3	TRBJ1-4	NA	TGTGCCATCAGTGAGCGCCTCTATGAAAAACTGTTTTTT	CAISERLYEKLFF
NA	TRBV10-3	TRBJ1-1	NA	TGTGCCATCAGTGAGGTAATTGGTCTGAGCACTGAAGCTTTCTTT	CAISEVIGLSTEAFF
many	TRBV11-2	TRBJ2-7	NA	TGTGCCAGCAGCTTAATCCGGGGGACCTCCTACGAGCAGTACTTC	CASSLIRGTSYEQYF
many	TRBV3-1	TRBJ1-6	NA	TGTGCCAGCAGCTTGGGCCGTGGCTCACCCCTCCACTTT	CASSLGRGSPLHF
few	TRBV27	TRBJ1-5	NA	TGTGCCAGCAGTTTTAACAGGTTAAAGAGGCCCCAGCATTTT	CASSFNRLKRPQHF
NA	TRBV5-1	TRBJ1-5	NA	TGCGCCAGCAGCTTGTCGGCCAGGGCCGATAGCAATCAGCCCCAGCATTTT	CASSLSARADSNQPQHF
many	TRBV11-2	TRBJ2-1	TRBD2	TGTGCCAGCAGACCCAGCGGGAGGGCCAATAATGAGCAGTTCTTC	CASRPSGRANNEQFF
many	TRBV27	TRBJ2-5	NA	TGTGCCAGCAAGGGTAGAGAGACCCAGTACTTC	CASKGRETQYF